This is a list of T cell receptor beta chains from one sample in a study of CXCR3-negative and CXCR3-positive naive CD8 T cells. From its re-call of the 5' RACE reads, TCRdb lists each CDR3 protein once, without DNA. This table holds about 48,000 distinct CDR3 sequences. Material for sequencing was memory CD8+ T cells from blood. The receptor set was obtained from a human donor in good health. Some clones in this sample may be carry-over from other donors' samples. CDR3s include the opening cysteine and the closing phenylalanine or tryptophan. Clone size is stated in some rows and not others, as once, few, many or a class when expanded.

size | J | V | length | CDR3
- | TRBJ2-2 | TRBV6-6 | 17 | CASTPTGGLENTGELFF
- | TRBJ2-7 | TRBV5-1 | 16 | CASSLESGQGAYEQYF
- | TRBJ2-1 | TRBV4-1 | 11 | CASSQVGEQFF
- | TRBJ2-1 | TRBV28 | 15 | CASSLTPNVLNEQFF
- | TRBJ1-1 | TRBV12-3/TRBV12-4 | 13 | CASSPDTNTEAFF
- | TRBJ2-1 | TRBV20-1 | 14 | CSARDEREYNEQFF
- | TRBJ2-5 | TRBV4-3 | 14 | CASSQDSYQETQYF
- | TRBJ2-7 | TRBV29-1 | 11 | CSVRSSYEQYF
- | TRBJ2-2 | TRBV7-8 | 16 | CASSLAPLAGGGELFF
- | TRBJ2-6 | TRBV29-1 | 13 | CSAKTSGANVLTF
- | TRBJ1-5 | TRBV28 | 16 | CASSPILRGGNQPQHF
- | TRBJ2-1 | TRBV7-9 | 16 | CASRLLAEDSYNEQFF
- | TRBJ2-3 | TRBV29-1 | 15 | CSVDTGGVGTDTQYF
- | TRBJ2-5 | TRBV5-6 | 15 | CASSPGTTMEETQYF
- | TRBJ2-1 | TRBV6-4 | 16 | CASSDSLLGGPNEQFF
- | TRBJ2-7 | TRBV29-1 | 13 | CSVEDGGLYEQYF
- | TRBJ2-4 | TRBV6-2/TRBV6-3 | 15 | CASSYFGLAKNIQYF
- | TRBJ2-7 | TRBV6-5 | 16 | CASSSVLAGGPDEQYF
- | TRBJ2-1 | TRBV28 | 16 | CASSLWTDSSYNEQFF
- | TRBJ1-1 | TRBV29-1 | 15 | CSIDLRDYMNTEAFF
- | TRBJ1-5 | TRBV6-6 | 15 | CASSWDIEGNQPQHF
- | TRBJ2-7 | TRBV28 | 14 | CATARFSGRNEQYF
- | TRBJ2-1 | TRBV6-5 | 12 | CASSYLGGFQFF
- | TRBJ1-1 | TRBV6-2/TRBV6-3 | 12 | CASSDRGTEAFF
- | TRBJ1-1 | TRBV5-1 | 16 | CASSLEGGSLGTEAFF
- | TRBJ2-3 | TRBV20-1 | 13 | CSAQTVSTDTQYF
- | TRBJ1-5 | TRBV12-3/TRBV12-4 | 15 | CASSFREPVNQPQHF
- | TRBJ2-7 | TRBV29-1 | 15 | CSVDGSGEGPYEQYF
- | TRBJ2-1 | TRBV20-1 | 14 | CSAPSWESSNEQFF
- | TRBJ2-7 | TRBV7-8 | 16 | CASSSRTSQRQGEQYF
- | TRBJ2-1 | TRBV4-1 | 14 | CASSQGPRSNEQFF
- | TRBJ2-7 | TRBV29-1 | 12 | CSATTGIYEQYF
- | TRBJ2-3 | TRBV3-1 | 15 | CASSQKLPGTDTQYF
- | TRBJ1-3 | TRBV20-1 | 12 | CSPTPAGNTIYF
- | TRBJ2-5 | TRBV28 | 17 | CASSPGPAGGPQETQYF
- | TRBJ2-2 | TRBV7-9 | 15 | CASSLAGGTAGELFF
- | TRBJ1-5 | TRBV28 | 17 | CASSLYGTAYSNQPQHF
- | TRBJ2-7 | TRBV5-1 | 14 | CASSLTGTDYEQYF
- | TRBJ1-2 | TRBV12-3/TRBV12-4 | 13 | CASSFSRGYGYTF
- | TRBJ2-7 | TRBV6-1 | 16 | CTSSGSAGTGDHEQYF
- | TRBJ2-3 | TRBV29-1 | 18 | CSVEVELAGGLGTDTQYF
- | TRBJ1-1 | TRBV29-1 | 13 | CSVGTGHNTEAFF
- | TRBJ2-7 | TRBV4-3 | 17 | CASSALFDGGLSYEQYF
- | TRBJ2-1 | TRBV12-3/TRBV12-4 | 18 | CASSFSRGDWGTLSEQFF
- | TRBJ2-1 | TRBV28 | 16 | CASSFVGRAYYNEQFF
- | TRBJ2-5 | TRBV14 | 12 | CASSQVGETQYF
- | TRBJ2-5 | TRBV28 | 16 | CASSLEGGEPQETQYF
- | TRBJ1-1 | TRBV10-3 | 11 | CAISESWEAFF
medium-sized | TRBJ2-5 | TRBV20-1 | 14 | CSASAGDPGETQYF
- | TRBJ2-7 | TRBV5-1 | 15 | CASSLGKLLVYEQYF